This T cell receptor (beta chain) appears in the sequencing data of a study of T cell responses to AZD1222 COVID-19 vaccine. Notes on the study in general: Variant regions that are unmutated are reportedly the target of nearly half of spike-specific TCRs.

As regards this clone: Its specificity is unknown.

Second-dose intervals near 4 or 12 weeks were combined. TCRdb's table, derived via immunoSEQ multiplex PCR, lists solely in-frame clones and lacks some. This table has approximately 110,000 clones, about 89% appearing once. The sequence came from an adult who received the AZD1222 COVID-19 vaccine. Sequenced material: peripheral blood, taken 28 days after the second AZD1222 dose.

The CDR3 DNA follows: TGTGCCAGTAGAACTGGGACTTACACAGATACGCAGTATTTT. Translated: CASRTGTYTDTQYF. The rearrangement joins TRBV19 to TRBJ2-3; D possibly corresponds to TRBD2 (6 bases). The V and J ends lost 6 bases and 2 bases respectively, with 12 bases between them. The CDR3 has 14 residues. Germline V CDR1 and CDR2: LNHDA, SQIVND (reference sequence).